Given below is one T cell receptor (beta chain) in context. The CDR3 is made up of 11 amino acids. Germline CDR1 and CDR2: SGHDT and YYEEEE. Trimming removed 6 bases from V and 6 bases from J, with 10 bases in between. Amplification used 60 V beta primers and 13 J beta primers. Some clones are missing from TCRdb's copy, which holds only in-frame ones; the method was immunoSEQ multiplex PCR. The sample holds approximately 48,000 clones, about 85% seen once. PBMC sampling occurred before vaccination, two weeks after the third dose, and at progression. This sample is drawn from a study of glioma-infiltrating T cells after dendritic cell vaccination. Study as a whole: Patients received autologous tumor lysate-pulsed dendritic cell vaccination between the early 2000s and the early 2010s.

The receptor's source is a human donor with glioblastoma. J is TRBJ2-7 and V is TRBV5-6; no definite D call. The sample was blood, taken before dendritic cell vaccination. The CDR3 sequence: CASIYRSEQYF. CDR3 nucleotides: TGTGCCAGCATCTACCGCTCCGAGCAGTACTTC.